This TCR beta chain was profiled in a study of cytomegalovirus exposure and HLA in healthy donors. Study conclusions and caveats: When presence/absence was analysed, sequencing depth was taken to be roughly uniform across donors. On later analysis, the bulk of CMV-associated TCR beta chains appeared to be HLA-restricted. Cytomegalovirus association was listed for approximately 160 TCR beta chains.

PCR primers comprised 60 Vbeta and 13 Jbeta primers. Assay: immunoSEQ multiplex PCR; the TCRdb copy retains only in-frame clones and omits some. The repertoire includes 120,000 to 150,000 clones, nearly 80% of them detected once, and 0.5% to 0.85% sits in the top ten. The CDR3 runs 13 residues. Germline CDR1 is SQVTM and CDR2 is ANQGSEA. The V and J ends lost 6 bases and 2 bases, in that order; junction bases with no gene match: 4. With regard to this clone: Its antigen remains unidentified.

This chain links TRBV29-1 with TRBJ1-3, with 7 positions matching TRBD1. The receptor was isolated from a male donor in good health and CMV-seronegative. Sample: PBMCs. CDR3 residues: CSVPGGTGNTIYF. The CDR3 coding sequence is TGCAGCGTCCCAGGGGGGACTGGAAACACCATATATTTT. Drawing the rest from reference TRBV29-1 and TRBJ1-3, the complete variable domain is SAVISQKPSRDICQRGTSLTIQCQVDSQVTMMFWYRQQPGQSLTLIATANQGSEATYESGFVIDKFPISRPNLTFSTLTVSNMSPEDSSIYLCSVPGGTGNTIYFGEGSWLTVV.